The T cell receptor (beta chain) under discussion was sequenced for a study of CD8 T cell repertoires and HIV-1 epitope variants. For the study at large: Control wells had CMV/EBV/flu peptides, negative Ebola AY9, or no peptide.

Libraries were prepared by immunoSEQ multiplex PCR; TCRdb keeps only in-frame clonotypes and omits some of them. The sample comprises 5,600 or so clones, around three fifths of which are singletons, and approximately 50% rests with the top ten. This clone was detected only a few times. What it binds is unknown. Germline CDR1 and CDR2: MGHRA and YSYEKL. Trimming left V 0 bases short and J 7 bases short, with 13 bases between. The CDR3 covers 16 residues. The TCR originated in a male donor with HIV. The chain joins TRBV4-1 to TRBJ1-6; TRBD1 might be the D (6 bases). Sequencing was done on a sample of cultured CD8+ T cells derived from PBMCs. In DNA, the CDR3 is TGCGCCAGCAGCCAAGATACGGGGGCCAGGAATTCACCCCTCCACTTT. It translates to CASSQDTGARNSPLHF.